This T cell receptor (beta chain) emerged from a study of blood T cell repertoires in COVID-19. As for the study in general: Samples of COVID-19 (acute and convalescent) were obtained from the United States, Italy and Spain. In each case, the material was cDNA or gDNA derived from T cells, B-cell-depleted T cells, or PBMCs.

The authors' processing: Reference gene primers were amplified, and this amplification served to estimate nucleated cell counts. Here immunoSEQ multiplex PCR was the method, and the copy in TCRdb shows in-frame clones only, minus some. V and J calls and clone size are copied from that table; D and trimming were computed from the DNA. The sample has some 39,000 clones, 76% seen once. Trimming took 5 bases from V and 5 from J; bases not matched to a gene: 3. This CDR3 is built from 14 residues. Germline assignment: CDR1 SGHTA and CDR2 FQGNSA. This TCR was recovered from a man at least 80 years old with acute or convalescent COVID-19. The chain combines TRBV7-2 with TRBJ2-2; 9 nucleotides align to TRBD1. What was sequenced was peripheral blood. The CDR3, as DNA: TGTGCCAGCAGCCTGGGACAGGGTACCGGGGAGCTGTTTTTT. Its translation: CASSLGQGTGELFF.